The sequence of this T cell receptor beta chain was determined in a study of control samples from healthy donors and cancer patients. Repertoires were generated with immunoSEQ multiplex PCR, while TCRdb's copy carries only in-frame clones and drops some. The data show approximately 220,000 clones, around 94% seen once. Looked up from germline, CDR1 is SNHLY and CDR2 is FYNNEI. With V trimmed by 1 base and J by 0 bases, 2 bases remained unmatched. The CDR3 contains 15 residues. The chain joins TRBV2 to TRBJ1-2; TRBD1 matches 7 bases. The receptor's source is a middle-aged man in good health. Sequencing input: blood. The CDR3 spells CASSEGDSTNYGYTF. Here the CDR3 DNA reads TGTGCCAGCAGTGAAGGGGACAGTACTAACTATGGCTACACCTTC.